This passage covers 25 T cell receptor beta chains from one sample sequenced in a study of blood T cell repertoires in COVID-19. The protocol was immunoSEQ multiplex PCR, while the TCRdb copy is restricted to in-frame clones and leaves out a portion. The data show a few hundred thousand clones, 80% to 90% seen once. Sequenced material: peripheral blood. The receptors were gathered from a man aged 50 or older with active or convalescent COVID-19.

The chain is built from TRBV7-9 and TRBJ2-7; D is ambiguous. The CDR3 contains 14 residues. V was pared by 1 base and J by 2 bases, with 9 bases between. Germline V gene sequence: CDR1 SEHNR, CDR2 FQNEAQ (reference sequence). The CDR3 coding sequence is TGTGCCAGCAGCTTAGTGCCTGAGGCCTACGAGCAGTACTTC. This sequence encodes CASSLVPEAYEQYF.

The chain has TRBV4-3 and TRBJ2-1; 12 bases are a match to TRBD2. Trimming cost V 0 bases and J 6 bases; bases outside gene matches: 6. Germline CDR1 is LGHNA and CDR2 is YSLEER. This CDR3 is built from 17 residues. The CDR3 spells CASSQDRTLAGGNEQFF. CDR3 sequence (DNA): TGCGCCAGCAGCCAAGACCGAACACTAGCGGGGGGCAATGAGCAGTTCTTC.

The chain uses TRBV18 and TRBJ1-2, with 8 bases aligning to TRBD1. The CDR3 is made up of 13 amino acids. V gave up 5 bases and J gave up 8 bases; unmatched junction bases: 7. CDR1 and CDR2 (germline): KGHSH, LQKENI. CDR3 sequence reads: CASSAQGAQGYTF. The DNA for the CDR3 is TGTGCCAGCTCAGCCCAGGGGGCGCAAGGCTACACCTTC.

J is TRBJ2-1 and V is TRBV7-8; D call uncertain. Per the germline V gene, CDR1 is SGHVS and CDR2 is FQNEAQ. V was pared by 2 bases and J by 1 base, with 9 bases between. The CDR3 is made up of 15 amino acids. The CDR3 is CASSLRRSSYNEQFF. The CDR3 DNA reads as TGTGCCAGCAGCTTACGCAGGTCATCCTACAATGAGCAGTTCTTC.

The V and J genes are TRBV25-1 and TRBJ2-7, with 9 bases aligning to TRBD2. The germline V gene encodes CDR1 MGHDK and CDR2 SYGVNS. The CDR3 extends over 16 amino acids. V lost 3 bases to trimming and J lost 0 bases; unmatched junction nucleotides: 6. CDR3 sequence (DNA): TGTGCCAGCAGTGACCTTAGCGGGGGAGCCTCCTACGAGCAGTACTTC. Translation gives CASSDLSGGASYEQYF.

In regard to this clone: Other DNA sequences of this sample code for an identical CDR3. J is TRBJ1-1 and V is TRBV27; D may be TRBD1 (6 bases). The germline gives CDR1 MNHEY, CDR2 SMNVEV (reference sequence). V lost 0 bases to trimming and J lost 3 bases, with 8 bases between them. The CDR3 has 14 residues. CDR3 in amino acids: CASSLSRGYTEAFF. The CDR3 DNA reads as TGTGCCAGCAGTTTATCTAGGGGGTACACTGAAGCTTTCTTT.

The rearrangement uses TRBV7-5 and TRBJ2-1; the D call TRBD1 from the table was never checked on the DNA. TRBV7-5 is described as a pseudogene. This CDR3 has 20 amino acids. The CDR3 loop reads CARSRTPRYTFYSSYNEQFF. CDR3 DNA: TGTGCCAGAAGCCGTACTCCTCGATATACCTTTTACAGCTCCTACAATGAGCAGTTCTTC.

The chain links TRBV5-5 to TRBJ1-5, with D uncertain. The CDR3 sequence is 15 residues long. Germline V gene lookup returns CDR1 SGHKS and CDR2 YYEKEE (reference sequence). The ends were cut back, 1 base at V and 2 bases at J, with 10 bases in the middle. The CDR3 DNA is TGTGCCAGCAGCTTGTTGGTGAGGGGCAATCAGCCCCAGCATTTT. Its protein is CASSLLVRGNQPQHF.

The chain carries TRBV19 and TRBJ2-1; 9 nucleotides agree with TRBD1. CDR1 LNHDA and CDR2 SQIVND come from the germline V gene (reference sequence). With V trimmed by 0 bases and J by 8 bases, 8 bases remained unmatched. This CDR3 spans 16 amino acids. CDR3 nucleotide sequence: TGTGCCAGTAGTATAGATCGCGGGACAGGGATGGATGAGCAGTTCTTC. Translating gives CASSIDRGTGMDEQFF.

The chain couples TRBV15 to TRBJ2-3, with TRBD2 matching over 7 bases. This CDR3 comprises 17 residues. V lost 0 bases to trimming and J lost 0 bases; unmatched junction nucleotides: 6. Germline V CDR1 and CDR2: LNHNV, YYDKDF (reference sequence). The CDR3 DNA follows: TGTGCCACCAGCAGAGATCAAACTAGCGCAAGCACAGATACGCAGTATTTT. Its translation: CATSRDQTSASTDTQYF.

The V and J genes are TRBV24-1 and TRBJ1-2, with TRBD1 matching 9 bases. Germline values: CDR1 KGHDR, CDR2 SFDVKD. The CDR3 consists of 16 residues. J lost 4 bases, V lost 4 bases, and 9 bases had no gene match. The CDR3 nucleotides read TGTGCCACCAGTGACCCCCTGGACAGGGGTGGCTATGGCTACACCTTC. Protein sequence: CATSDPLDRGGYGYTF.

Details on this clone: Relative to the germline gene, one junction end is altered; a read error may explain this. The chain recombines TRBV7-3 with TRBJ1-1; 8 positions agree with TRBD1. The germline V gene has CDR1 SGHTA and CDR2 FQGTGA. The CDR3 spans 14 residues. The CDR3 sequence is CASSLDRDNTKAFF. The CDR3 DNA is TGTGCCAGCAGCTTGGACAGGGACAACACTAAAGCTTTCTTT.

This clone came up once. The chain uses TRBV2 and TRBJ1-2; D ambiguous. The CDR3 totals 13 residues. Trimming shortened V by 2 bases and J by 7 bases, and 11 bases separated the two germline ends. CDR1 and CDR2 (germline): SNHLY, FYNNEI. CDR3 nucleotides: TGTGCCAGCAGTGAATCCGGGTTTAGTGGCTACACCTTC. Protein sequence: CASSESGFSGYTF.

The rearrangement uses TRBV11-1 and TRBJ1-4; D is undetermined. The V gene's germline CDR1 is SGHAT and CDR2 FQDESV (reference sequence). Trimming took off 5 bases at V and 5 bases at J, with 15 bases between the two ends. The CDR3 runs to 15 residues. The CDR3 protein is CASSVGSGWNEKLFF. The CDR3 DNA reads TGTGCCAGCAGCGTCGGGTCGGGATGGAATGAAAAACTGTTTTTT.

The rearrangement joins TRBV28 to TRBJ1-2; 10 bases match TRBD1. The CDR3 loop spans 17 amino acids. Trimming at V came to 6 bases and at J to 4 bases, leaving 14 bases not matched to a gene. The germline gives CDR1 MDHEN, CDR2 SYDVKM. The CDR3 DNA is TGTGCCAGCAGAACCGGGACAGGGGTGGGAGGGGCCTATGGCTACACCTTC. It is translated as CASRTGTGVGGAYGYTF.

The V gene is TRBV10-3, the J gene TRBJ1-6, with D possibly matching TRBD1 (6 bases). V dropped 2 bases and J dropped 9 bases, with 17 bases sitting between them. Germline lookup yields CDR1 ENHRY and CDR2 SYGVKD. The CDR3 spans 16 residues. The CDR3 sequence is CAISERGGAEGSPLHF. The CDR3 coding sequence is TGTGCCATCAGTGAGAGAGGGGGAGCTGAAGGTTCACCCCTCCACTTT.

The rearrangement uses TRBV11-2 and TRBJ1-1; 7 nucleotides match TRBD1. The V gene's germline CDR1 is SGHAT and CDR2 FQNNGV. This CDR3 spans 16 amino acids. Germline trimming cut 4 bases from V and 5 bases from J; bases unmatched to any gene: 13. The CDR3 bases are TGTGCCAGCAGCTCACCAAAGGGGGCAGGATTGACTGAAGCTTTCTTT. Translation gives CASSSPKGAGLTEAFF.

This clone has a handful of counts. The gene calls are TRBV5-8 and TRBJ1-3; D unresolved. Germline assignment: CDR1 SGHTS and CDR2 YDEGEE. V shed 1 base and J shed 1 base, with 9 bases lying between them. This CDR3 is built from 15 residues. CDR3 protein: CASSLRRSSGNTIYF. In DNA, the CDR3 is TGTGCCAGCAGCTTGAGGAGGTCATCTGGAAACACCATATATTTT.

This clone was seen a single time. The V and J genes are TRBV7-6 and TRBJ1-4, with unresolved D. From germline, CDR1 is SGHVS and CDR2 FNYEAQ. This CDR3 spans 16 amino acids. Trimming left V 1 base short and J 0 bases short, with 9 bases between. The CDR3 region is CASSLGEGATNEKLFF. Written as DNA, the CDR3 is TGTGCCAGCAGCTTAGGCGAGGGTGCAACTAATGAAAAACTGTTTTTT. Based on the CDR3 plus reference TRBV7-6 and TRBJ1-4, the full variable domain is GAGVSQSPRYKVTKRGQDVALRCDPISGHVSLYWYRQALGQGPEFLTYFNYEAQQDKSGLPNDRFSAERPEGSISTLTIQRTEQRDSAMYRCASSLGEGATNEKLFFGSGTQLSVL.

The chain carries TRBV19 and TRBJ1-6; 7 bases line up with TRBD1. V trimming: 3 bases; J trimming: 7 bases; junction bases outside the gene matches: 6. This CDR3 region has 15 residues. The V gene's germline CDR1 is LNHDA and CDR2 SQIVND (reference sequence). Written as DNA, the CDR3 is TGTGCCAGTAGTATCTGGGGGACAGACAATTCACCCCTCCACTTT. Its translation is CASSIWGTDNSPLHF.

This clone was counted only a few times. The CDR3 sequence is CASSLTDNSPLHF. The CDR3 region has the DNA TGTGCCAGCAGCTTAACAGATAATTCACCCCTCCACTTT. This chain links TRBV7-2 with TRBJ1-6; D gene ambiguous. Germline loops: CDR1 SGHTA, CDR2 FQGNSA. This CDR3 comprises 13 residues. Trimming shortened V by 2 bases and J by 5 bases, and 4 bases separated the two germline ends.

The chain links TRBV3-1 (or the pseudogene TRBV3-2) to TRBJ1-6; 9 bases are a match to TRBD1. The CDR3 totals 16 residues. V lost 4 bases, J lost 7 bases, and 8 bases stayed unmatched. In germline, CDR1 is LGHDT, CDR2 YNNKEL (reference sequence). The CDR3 protein is CASSPQGQGRNSPLHF. The CDR3 DNA reads TGTGCCAGCAGCCCCCAGGGACAGGGAAGGAATTCACCCCTCCACTTT.

The V gene is TRBV28, the J gene TRBJ2-7; tentatively, D is TRBD2 (6 bases). V was trimmed by 9 bases and J by 0 bases, leaving 15 bases between them. Looked up from germline, CDR1 is MDHEN and CDR2 is SYDVKM. The CDR3 is 14 residues long. The DNA for the CDR3 is TGTGCCAGTAGTATTCCGGGGGTCTCCTACGAGCAGTACTTC. Translated, it gives CASSIPGVSYEQYF.

The V and J genes are TRBV5-1 and TRBJ2-2, with 9 bases lining up with TRBD2. The germline CDR1 and CDR2 sequences are SGHRS and YFSETQ. The trim removed 4 bases at V and 0 bases at J, leaving 13 bases unmatched. The CDR3 extends over 19 amino acids. The CDR3 here is CASSPLPGLAAANTGELFF. In DNA form, the CDR3 reads TGCGCCAGCAGCCCCCTACCGGGACTAGCAGCCGCGAACACCGGGGAGCTGTTTTTT. Full variable domain (rest looked up from reference TRBV5-1 and TRBJ2-2): KAGVTQTPRYLIKTRGQQVTLSCSPISGHRSVSWYQQTPGQGLQFLFEYFSETQRNKGNFPGRFSGRQFSNSRSEMNVSTLELGDSALYLCASSPLPGLAAANTGELFFGEGSRLTVL.

V and J are TRBV6-2 or TRBV6-3 and TRBJ2-7; perhaps TRBD2 as D (5 bases). The germline V gene encodes CDR1 MNHEY and CDR2 SVGEGT. The V and J ends lost 0 bases and 0 bases respectively, with 9 bases between them. The CDR3 covers 15 residues. The CDR3, as DNA: TGTGCCAGCAGTTACTCAGGAGCGGCCTCCTACGAGCAGTACTTC. It is translated as CASSYSGAASYEQYF.